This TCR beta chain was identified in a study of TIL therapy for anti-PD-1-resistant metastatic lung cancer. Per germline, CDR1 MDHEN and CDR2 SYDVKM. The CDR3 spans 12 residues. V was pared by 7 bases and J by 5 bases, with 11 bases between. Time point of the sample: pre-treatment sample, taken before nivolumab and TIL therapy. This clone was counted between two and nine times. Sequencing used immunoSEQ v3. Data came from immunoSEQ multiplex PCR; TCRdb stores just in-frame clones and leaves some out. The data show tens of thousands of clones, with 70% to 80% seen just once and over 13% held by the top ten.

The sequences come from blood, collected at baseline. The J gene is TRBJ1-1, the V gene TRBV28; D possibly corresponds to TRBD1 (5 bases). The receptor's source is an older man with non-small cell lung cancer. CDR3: CASTQGRTEAFF. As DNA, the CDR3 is TGTGCCAGCACTCAGGGTAGGACTGAAGCTTTCTTT.